A single sample gave rise to the 23 T cell receptor beta chains below, sequenced in a study of response to subunit inactivated influenza vaccine. TCRdb fed the RT-PCR reads into MiXCR, producing one record per CDR3 protein. The sample consists of 600,000 to 850,000 distinct CDR3 sequences, 14% of them appearing once. The sample in question was PBMCs from blood, obtained 14 to 15 days before vaccination. Receptor source: a man in his fifties or sixties who received an inactivated influenza vaccine.

In DNA, the CDR3 is TGTGCCAGCAGTGACCCCGCGTCGGGCGAGCAGTACTTC. Translating it yields CASSDPASGEQYF. The chain carries TRBV6-2 or TRBV6-3 and TRBJ2-7, with D hard to call. The germline V gene encodes CDR1 MNHEY and CDR2 SVGEGT. There are 13 residues in the CDR3. Trimming pared 5 bases from V and 6 bases from J, leaving 14 bases between.

This clonotype was counted between two and nine times. V usage is TRBV29-1 and J usage is TRBJ2-5, with a weak D call TRBD1 (5 bases). The germline V and J ends were trimmed by 4 bases and 5 bases, with 11 bases remaining between them. Germline V gene sequence: CDR1 SQVTM, CDR2 ANQGSEA. This CDR3 has 12 amino acids. In DNA form, the CDR3 reads TGCAGCGTTGGTAGGGGATCGGAGACCCAGTACTTC. Its translation is CSVGRGSETQYF.

The chain joins TRBV29-1 to TRBJ2-7, with a weak D call TRBD1 (6 bases). From germline, CDR1 is SQVTM and CDR2 ANQGSEA. This CDR3 region has 12 residues. Trimming took off 7 bases at V and 3 bases at J, with 13 bases between the two ends. The CDR3 protein is CSAISQGYEQYF. CDR3 bases: TGCAGCGCTATATCACAGGGCTACGAGCAGTACTTC.

This clonotype was detected ten times or more. The chain joins TRBV12-3 or TRBV12-4 to TRBJ1-1; D is unresolved. The CDR3 is 12 amino acids. The V and J ends lost 3 bases and 3 bases respectively, with 5 bases between them. CDR3 bases: TGTGCCAGCAGTTTTGGACACACTGAAGCTTTCTTT. It codes for CASSFGHTEAFF.

This chain joins TRBV11-2 and TRBJ2-3, with D perhaps matching TRBD1 (5 bases). Between the trimmed V and J ends, which lost 7 bases and 5 bases, there was a span of 25 bases. Per germline, CDR1 SGHAT and CDR2 FQNNGV. The CDR3 covers 17 residues. The DNA of the CDR3 is TGTGCCAGCACCCCTGGCCAGGGTTTTGCCATTAGAGATACGCAGTATTTT. This gives the protein CASTPGQGFAIRDTQYF.

This chain uses TRBV11-2 with TRBJ1-1; D is unresolved. V dropped 2 bases and J dropped 6 bases, with 10 bases sitting between them. CDR3 length: 13 residues. CDR1 and CDR2 (germline): SGHAT, FQNNGV. The CDR3 sequence is CASSLISFAEAFF. The CDR3 DNA sequence: TGTGCCAGCAGCTTAATCTCCTTCGCTGAAGCTTTCTTT.

The J gene is TRBJ2-5, the V gene TRBV12-3 or TRBV12-4; tentative D call: TRBD2 (5 bases). The CDR3 extends over 15 amino acids. V was pared by 6 bases and J by 2 bases, with 16 bases between. The CDR3 here is CASRYSSSRQETQYF. In DNA, the CDR3 is TGTGCCAGCAGATATTCCTCTAGCAGACAAGAGACCCAGTACTTC.

The chain combines TRBV20-1 with TRBJ2-1; 9 bases align to TRBD2. Germline trimming cut 0 bases from V and 11 bases from J; bases unmatched to any gene: 11. This CDR3 region has 15 residues. Germline CDR1 reads DFQATT; CDR2 reads SNEGSKA (reference sequence). The CDR3 DNA reads TGCAGTGCTAGAGAAGGGACTAGCTTGGGTGCTAAGCAGTTCTTC. The encoded protein is CSAREGTSLGAKQFF.

The chain employs TRBV3-1 and TRBJ2-5, with 7 nucleotides matching TRBD2. The CDR3 is 15 amino acids. Germline values: CDR1 LGHDT, CDR2 YNNKEL (reference sequence). The trim removed 1 base at V and 4 bases at J, leaving 6 bases unmatched. CDR3 nucleotide sequence: TGTGCCAGCAGCCAAGCCGGGGACTATTTAGAGACCCAGTACTTC. This codes for CASSQAGDYLETQYF.

The CDR3 sequence is CASRTGDLTSETQYF. DNA for the CDR3: TGTGCCAGCAGAACAGGGGACTTAACTTCTGAGACCCAGTACTTC. The chain couples TRBV6-1 to TRBJ2-5; the D gene is possibly TRBD1 (7 bases). Trimming cost V 6 bases and J 5 bases, with 19 bases left between them. Germline V gene sequence: CDR1 MNHNS, CDR2 SASEGT. The CDR3 is 15 amino acids.

This clonotype was counted between two and nine times. V is TRBV27 and J is TRBJ2-2; 7 positions match TRBD2. The CDR3 has 14 residues. The V segment lost 8 bases and the J segment 3 bases; nucleotides outside the gene matches: 6. The germline V gene encodes CDR1 MNHEY and CDR2 SMNVEV (reference sequence). The CDR3 nucleotides read TGTGCCAGCCAAGCGGGGTCATACACCGGGGAGCTGTTTTTT. Translation: CASQAGSYTGELFF.

This clonotype has only a few counts. This rearrangement joins TRBV10-1 to TRBJ2-5; D is possibly TRBD1 (6 bases). Germline V CDR1 and CDR2: WNHNN, SYGVQD (reference sequence). V was cut by 0 bases and J by 13 bases, with 15 bases left in between. The CDR3 is made up of 13 amino acids. The CDR3 here is CASSESIPGQRYF. The CDR3 DNA follows: TGCGCCAGCAGTGAGTCGATCCCAGGACAGAGGTACTTC.

The chain carries TRBV4-3 and TRBJ2-7; 7 bases map to TRBD2. The CDR3 totals 15 residues. The germline CDR1 and CDR2 sequences are LGHNA and YSLEER. Unmatched junction bases numbered 8, after V lost 0 bases and J lost 6 bases. The DNA of the CDR3 is TGCGCCAGCAGCCAAGAACTAGCGCGAGTATCCGAGCAGTACTTC. Amino acid sequence: CASSQELARVSEQYF.

The V gene is TRBV3-1, the J gene TRBJ2-5, with D perhaps being TRBD1 or TRBD2 (5 bases each). Germline values: CDR1 LGHDT, CDR2 YNNKEL (reference sequence). Trimming removed 4 bases from V and 4 bases from J, with 19 bases in between. The CDR3 has 16 residues. In DNA form, the CDR3 reads TGTGCCAGCAGCCCGGGGAGTGAGGGGCGAGGAGAGACCCAGTACTTC. This gives the protein CASSPGSEGRGETQYF.

The chain is built from TRBV30 and TRBJ1-5; no clear D gene. This CDR3 spans 15 amino acids. The germline V and J ends were trimmed by 0 bases and 0 bases, with 9 bases remaining between them. Germline values: CDR1 GTSNPN, CDR2 SVGIG (reference sequence). The DNA for the CDR3 is TGTGCCTGGAGTGTAGGGCAGACTAGCAATCAGCCCCAGCATTTT. Its protein is CAWSVGQTSNQPQHF.

V gene TRBV30 combines with J gene TRBJ2-7; D uncertain. V dropped 5 bases and J dropped 3 bases, with 8 bases sitting between them. This CDR3 has 11 residues. CDR1 GTSNPN and CDR2 SVGIG come from the germline V gene (reference sequence). This CDR3 is CAWGRGYEQYF. The CDR3 bases are TGTGCCTGGGGGCGCGGCTACGAGCAGTACTTC.

This clonotype has a handful of counts. The gene calls are TRBV12-3 or TRBV12-4 and TRBJ2-7; tentatively, D is TRBD2 (6 bases). The CDR3 extends over 14 amino acids. Trimming stripped 6 bases from V and 5 bases from J, with 17 bases between. The CDR3 region has the DNA TGTGCCAGCAGGCGGGGACTCCGTGGCCACGAGCAGTACTTC. Translated, it gives CASRRGLRGHEQYF.

The chain uses TRBV5-5 and TRBJ2-3, with 7 bases that match TRBD2. Germline V gene sequence: CDR1 SGHKS, CDR2 YYEKEE (reference sequence). The length of the CDR3 is 15 residues. V shed 1 base, J shed 2 bases, and the junction held 4 bases outside the gene matches. The CDR3 spells CASSLKAGDTDTQYF. The CDR3 DNA reads TGTGCCAGCAGCTTGAAGGCGGGAGACACAGATACGCAGTATTTT.

The chain carries TRBV28 and TRBJ1-5; possibly TRBD1 for D (6 bases). V lost 5 bases to trimming and J lost 6 bases, with 14 bases between them. Germline values: CDR1 MDHEN, CDR2 SYDVKM. This CDR3 is built from 14 residues. The CDR3 here is CASSNRVRGQPQHF. For the CDR3, the DNA is TGTGCCAGCAGTAACAGGGTCAGGGGTCAGCCCCAGCATTTT. The variable domain in full, completed from reference TRBV28 and TRBJ1-5, reads DVKVTQSSRYLVKRTGEKVFLECVQDMDHENMFWYRQDPGLGLRLIYFSYDVKMKEKGDIPEGYSVSREKKERFSLILESASTNQTSMYLCASSNRVRGQPQHFGDGTRLSIL.

This chain links TRBV4-1 with TRBJ2-1; the D gene is possibly TRBD2 (6 bases). Trimming took 3 bases from V and 0 from J, leaving 18 bases between them. Germline CDR1 reads MGHRA; CDR2 reads YSYEKL. The CDR3 length is 18 residues. This CDR3 reads CASSQQLLAVSSYNEQFF. CDR3 coding DNA: TGCGCCAGCAGCCAGCAACTTTTAGCGGTTAGCTCCTACAATGAGCAGTTCTTC.

The V and J genes are TRBV7-9 and TRBJ2-2; TRBD2 aligns across 7 bases. This CDR3 region has 14 residues. Trimming cost V 7 bases and J 6 bases; bases outside gene matches: 8. The V gene's germline CDR1 is SEHNR and CDR2 FQNEAQ (reference sequence). Here the CDR3 DNA reads TGTGCCAGCAATATAGGACTAGATGCCGGGGAGCTGTTTTTT. It encodes CASNIGLDAGELFF.

This clonotype has a count of ten or more. The V and J genes are TRBV9 and TRBJ2-2; 11 bases are shared with TRBD2. The CDR3 extends over 17 amino acids. With V trimmed by 5 bases and J by 6 bases, 12 bases remained unmatched. Germline lookup yields CDR1 SGDLS and CDR2 YYNGEE. CDR3 DNA sequence: TGTGCCAGCAGAGGGTCGGGGCTAGCGGGAGGTGCCGGGGAGCTGTTTTTT. Translating gives CASRGSGLAGGAGELFF.

This clonotype was seen a few times. The rearrangement uses TRBV5-6 and TRBJ2-6; 7 nucleotides agree with TRBD1. Unmatched junction bases numbered 10, after V lost 2 bases and J lost 2 bases. The CDR3 loop spans 18 amino acids. Per the germline V gene, CDR1 is SGHDT and CDR2 is YYEEEE. The CDR3 spells CASSLIGTAIPGANVLTF. CDR3 in DNA: TGTGCCAGCAGCTTAATCGGGACAGCCATCCCTGGGGCCAACGTCCTGACTTTC.